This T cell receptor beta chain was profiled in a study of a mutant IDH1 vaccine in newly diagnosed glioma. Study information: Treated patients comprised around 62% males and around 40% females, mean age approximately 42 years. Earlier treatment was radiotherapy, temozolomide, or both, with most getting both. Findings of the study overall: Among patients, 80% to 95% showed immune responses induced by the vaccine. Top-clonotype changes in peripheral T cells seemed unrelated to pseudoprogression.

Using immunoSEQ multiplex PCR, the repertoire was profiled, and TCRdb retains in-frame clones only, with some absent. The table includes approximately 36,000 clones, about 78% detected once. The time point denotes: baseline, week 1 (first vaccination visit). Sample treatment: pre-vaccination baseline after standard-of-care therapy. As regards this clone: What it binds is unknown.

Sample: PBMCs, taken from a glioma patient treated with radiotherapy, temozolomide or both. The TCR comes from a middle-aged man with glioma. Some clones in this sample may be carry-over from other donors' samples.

CDR3 region: CASSYSGDTSNYGYTF. The CDR3 DNA reads TGTGCCAGCAGTTACTCAGGAGACACCTCTAACTATGGCTACACCTTC. The rearrangement links TRBV6-6 to TRBJ1-2; D gene ambiguous. V shed 0 bases and J shed 0 bases, with 11 bases lying between them. CDR3 length equals 16 residues. Germline V gene sequence: CDR1 MNHNY, CDR2 SVGAGI (reference sequence).